This T cell receptor (beta chain) is from a study of identical twins. TCRdb re-analysed the 5' RACE reads in MiXCR, keeping a single row per CDR3 protein. The table shows 1.5 million to 2 million distinct CDR3 sequences, with about 32% occurring only once. Germline V CDR1 and CDR2: LGHNA, YNFKEQ. The CDR3 runs 16 residues. V lost 0 bases and J lost 4, with 15 bases in between. The table lists this clonotype with a count of one. The TCR was taken from a newborn girl in good health. The sequenced material came from cord blood. The genes are TRBV4-2 and TRBJ1-1, with D uncertain. The CDR3 is CASSQDWVGFGTEAFF. CDR3 DNA sequence: TGTGCCAGCAGCCAAGATTGGGTAGGGTTCGGCACTGAAGCTTTCTTT.